Below are 32 T cell receptor beta chains sequenced from a single sample in a study of shared clonotypes between healthy human individuals (dated by TCRdb to 2018 to 2021). Libraries were constructed by the immunoSEQ multiplex PCR assay. In its TCRdb copy, this immuneACCESS table keeps in-frame sequences only and misses some clones. Where compared with another copy, unresolved V genes explain less than half of these, and the others have no known cause. In this sample the table shows some 1,100,000 clones, around 78% of which occur a single time. Roughly 0.56% of the sample goes to the ten largest clones. Material: memory CD4+ T cells from PBMCs. This sample's cell subset or site label indicates: CD45RA-negative fraction. The receptor set was obtained from a young man in good health. Some clones in this sample may be carry-over from other donors' samples.

The chain joins TRBV5-1 to TRBJ2-5, with 9 bases that match TRBD2. From germline, CDR1 is SGHRS and CDR2 YFSETQ. The CDR3 runs 15 residues. V trimming: 4 bases; J trimming: 6 bases; junction bases outside the gene matches: 10. The CDR3 sequence is CASSQIAGAEKTQYF. DNA of the CDR3: TGCGCCAGCAGCCAAATAGCGGGAGCGGAGAAGACCCAGTACTTC.

Only a few counts were recorded for this clone. V gene TRBV29-1 combines with J gene TRBJ1-1; TRBD1 matches at 8 bases. CDR1 and CDR2 (germline): SQVTM, ANQGSEA. The CDR3 is made up of 12 amino acids. Trimming took 7 bases from V and 4 from J; bases not matched to a gene: 5. This CDR3 is CSASQGGTEAFF. DNA of the CDR3: TGCAGCGCCTCACAGGGGGGCACTGAAGCTTTCTTT.

The V gene is TRBV18, the J gene TRBJ2-7, with D perhaps given as TRBD1 or TRBD2 (5 bases each). CDR3 length equals 16 residues. V was trimmed by 5 bases and J by 1 base, leaving 18 bases between them. The germline gives CDR1 KGHSH, CDR2 LQKENI. The CDR3 DNA reads TGTGCCAGCTCAGTTGCGCCGGGAAAGGGGTCCTACGAGCAGTACTTC. It yields the protein CASSVAPGKGSYEQYF.

Concerning this clone itself: The identical CDR3 is also encoded by other nucleotide sequences in the sample. The chain's CDR3 is CASSDRGTGNTIYF. The CDR3 nucleotides read TGTGCCAGCAGTGACAGGGGAACTGGAAACACCATATATTTT. The chain has TRBV2 and TRBJ1-3; D perhaps matches TRBD1 (6 bases). V was trimmed by 3 bases and J by 2 bases, leaving 8 bases between them. In germline, CDR1 is SNHLY, CDR2 FYNNEI. The CDR3 has 14 amino acids.

The rearrangement joins TRBV9 to TRBJ2-7, with no clear D. Trimming pared 0 bases from V and 5 bases from J, leaving 12 bases between. From germline, CDR1 is SGDLS and CDR2 YYNGEE. CDR3 length: 14 residues. DNA for the CDR3: TGTGCCAGCAGCGTAGAACCGGTTGATGACGAGCAGTACTTC. Protein: CASSVEPVDDEQYF.

This clone was seen a handful of times. The chain employs TRBV7-9 and TRBJ2-7, with D possibly being TRBD2 (6 bases). This CDR3 has 15 residues. CDR1 and CDR2 (germline): SEHNR, FQNEAQ (reference sequence). V was cut by 2 bases and J by 0 bases, with 11 bases left in between. Here the CDR3 reads CASSLRAGSSYEQYF. As DNA, the CDR3 is TGTGCCAGCAGCTTAAGGGCGGGGAGCTCCTACGAGCAGTACTTC.

The chain recombines TRBV18 with TRBJ2-3; perhaps TRBD1 as D (6 bases). CDR3 length: 16 amino acids. V was trimmed by 1 base and J by 0 bases, leaving 11 bases between them. CDR1 and CDR2 from the germline V gene are KGHSH and LQKENI. Here the CDR3 reads CASSPLGRGSTDTQYF. The CDR3 nucleotides are TGTGCCAGCTCACCACTGGGCAGGGGTAGCACAGATACGCAGTATTTT.

The chain has TRBV9 and TRBJ2-1; no definite D call. V was trimmed by 4 bases and J by 6 bases, leaving 14 bases between them. In germline, CDR1 is SGDLS, CDR2 YYNGEE. The CDR3 has 14 residues. The CDR3 here is CASSLNTLVNEQFF. In DNA form, the CDR3 reads TGTGCCAGCAGCCTGAACACGCTTGTCAATGAGCAGTTCTTC.

The chain recombines TRBV11-1 with TRBJ2-7; unclear D gene. V dropped 4 bases and J dropped 5 bases, with 12 bases sitting between them. The germline V gene encodes CDR1 SGHAT and CDR2 FQDESV (reference sequence). The CDR3 loop spans 13 amino acids. CDR3 sequence: CASSSSLGHEQYF. The CDR3 DNA is TGTGCCAGCAGCTCATCTCTCGGGCACGAGCAGTACTTC.

The V gene is TRBV7-2, the J gene TRBJ2-3; D is possibly TRBD2 (6 bases). Germline V gene lookup returns CDR1 SGHTA and CDR2 FQGNSA. V was cut by 1 base and J by 0 bases, with 11 bases left in between. The CDR3 is 16 amino acids. Written as DNA, the CDR3 is TGTGCCAGCAGCTTAGTGTCAGGGACTAGCACAGATACGCAGTATTTT. This sequence encodes CASSLVSGTSTDTQYF.

The genes are TRBV29-1 and TRBJ1-2; possible D gene TRBD1, 6 bases. Germline CDR1 reads SQVTM; CDR2 reads ANQGSEA. Between the trimmed V and J ends, which lost 4 bases and 2 bases, there was a span of 11 bases. The CDR3 length is 13 residues. The CDR3 protein is CSVVSGANYGYTF. CDR3 nucleotide sequence: TGCAGCGTTGTTTCAGGGGCCAACTATGGCTACACCTTC.

At least ten counts were recorded for this clone. The chain links TRBV9 to TRBJ2-1; 11 bases agree with TRBD1. CDR3 length: 16 amino acids. The J segment lost 7 bases and the V segment lost 0 bases, leaving 6 bases of the junction unmatched. Germline-derived CDR1 and CDR2 are SGDLS and YYNGEE. The CDR3 loop reads CASSVAGTGGQNEQFF. In nucleotides, the CDR3 is TGTGCCAGCAGCGTAGCCGGGACAGGGGGTCAGAATGAGCAGTTCTTC.

The V call is TRBV28, the J call TRBJ2-3; no clear D. Germline CDR1 and CDR2: MDHEN and SYDVKM. Trimming took off 3 bases at V and 5 bases at J, with 12 bases between the two ends. This CDR3 region has 14 residues. CDR3 sequence reads: CASSFRSSGDTQYF. CDR3 DNA: TGTGCCAGCAGTTTTCGTAGCAGTGGAGATACGCAGTATTTT.

The V and J genes are TRBV6-1 and TRBJ2-1; 11 nucleotides match TRBD2. The CDR3 sequence is 17 residues long. From germline, CDR1 is MNHNS and CDR2 SASEGT. The J segment lost 7 bases and the V segment lost 4 bases, leaving 12 bases of the junction unmatched. Written as DNA, the CDR3 is TGTGCCAGCAGTGTTCCTAGCGGGAGGACATCTTCGAATGAGCAGTTCTTC. Residues: CASSVPSGRTSSNEQFF.

This clone came up a few times. This sequence joins TRBV9 and TRBJ2-3, with TRBD2 matching 9 bases. J was trimmed by 0 bases and V by 4 bases; bases with no gene match: 12. Germline CDR1 reads SGDLS; CDR2 reads YYNGEE. This CDR3 has 18 amino acids. CDR3 bases: TGTGCCAGCAGCAAAGGGGCTAGCGGGATTCCTAGCACAGATACGCAGTATTTT. Translated, it gives CASSKGASGIPSTDTQYF.

The chain combines TRBV5-1 with TRBJ2-5; 11 nucleotides match TRBD1. Germline CDR1 is SGHRS and CDR2 is YFSETQ. Germline trimming cut 2 bases from V and 4 bases from J; bases unmatched to any gene: 4. The CDR3 covers 15 residues. The DNA of the CDR3 is TGCGCCAGCAGCTTTGCAGGGACAGGGGGAGAGACCCAGTACTTC. Its protein is CASSFAGTGGETQYF. The full variable domain, rest sourced from reference TRBV5-1 and TRBJ2-5, is KAGVTQTPRYLIKTRGQQVTLSCSPISGHRSVSWYQQTPGQGLQFLFEYFSETQRNKGNFPGRFSGRQFSNSRSEMNVSTLELGDSALYLCASSFAGTGGETQYFGPGTRLLVL.

The chain has TRBV29-1 and TRBJ2-5; the D gene is possibly TRBD1 (5 bases). The CDR3 is made up of 13 amino acids. The germline V gene has CDR1 SQVTM and CDR2 ANQGSEA. With 0 bases removed from V and 5 bases from J, the gap between germline ends came to 10 bases. CDR3 nucleotide sequence: TGCAGCGTTGAAGAACGGACAAGGGAGACCCAGTACTTC. The encoded protein is CSVEERTRETQYF.

The chain employs TRBV11-1 and TRBJ2-7, with 8 bases that match TRBD1. The J segment lost 1 base and the V segment lost 5 bases, leaving 7 bases of the junction unmatched. Germline loops: CDR1 SGHAT, CDR2 FQDESV (reference sequence). The CDR3 totals 15 residues. The CDR3 is CASSPRDRLSYEQYF. Written as DNA, the CDR3 is TGTGCCAGCAGCCCCCGGGACAGGTTGTCCTACGAGCAGTACTTC.

The chain carries TRBV11-2 and TRBJ2-5; no reliable D call. Looked up from germline, CDR1 is SGHAT and CDR2 is FQNNGV. The CDR3 consists of 14 residues. Deletions cut 4 bases from V and 4 bases from J, with 13 bases between. CDR3 sequence reads: CASSSTNRRETQYF. CDR3 nucleotide sequence: TGTGCCAGCAGCTCAACGAATAGGCGAGAGACCCAGTACTTC.

CDR3 region: CASSRYSGPYEQYF. In DNA form, the CDR3 reads TGTGCCAGCAGCCGCTATAGCGGTCCGTACGAGCAGTACTTC. This chain connects TRBV28 to TRBJ2-7; TRBD2 is a possible D gene (6 bases). The germline V gene encodes CDR1 MDHEN and CDR2 SYDVKM. The CDR3 loop spans 14 amino acids. V lost 6 bases to trimming and J lost 4 bases, with 16 bases between them.

The chain recombines TRBV5-4 with TRBJ2-1; 7 bases fit TRBD2. There are 15 residues in the CDR3. V was pared by 4 bases and J by 14 bases, with 18 bases of the junction left unmatched. From germline, CDR1 is SGHNT and CDR2 YYREEE (reference sequence). Written as DNA, the CDR3 is TGTGCCAGCAGCCGTCCGGGGGAGGGCGCTATTCCGAAGTTCTTC. Its protein product is CASSRPGEGAIPKFF.

Regarding this clone: The identical CDR3 is also encoded by other nucleotide sequences in the sample. The V and J genes are TRBV5-1 and TRBJ2-3; D perhaps matches TRBD1 (6 bases). The CDR3 loop spans 14 amino acids. CDR1 is SGHRS, CDR2 YFSETQ, per germline. Trimming stripped 2 bases from V and 3 bases from J, with 10 bases between. CDR3: CASSLQGGTDTQYF. The CDR3 DNA is TGCGCCAGCAGCTTACAAGGGGGTACAGATACGCAGTATTTT.

This clone was observed once. The chain employs TRBV10-1 and TRBJ2-4; 11 bases are a match to TRBD2. From germline, CDR1 is WNHNN and CDR2 SYGVQD (reference sequence). The trim removed 2 bases at V and 2 bases at J, leaving 11 bases unmatched. CDR3 length: 19 residues. The DNA of the CDR3 is TGCGCCAGCAGTGAGACGGAGAATAGCGGGAGGGCCACCAAAAACATTCAGTACTTC. Encoded protein: CASSETENSGRATKNIQYF.

This clone was seen only once. V and J are TRBV7-2 and TRBJ1-4; 9 positions agree with TRBD1. The CDR3 is made up of 13 amino acids. V lost 5 bases, J lost 12 bases, and 7 bases stayed unmatched. Per germline, CDR1 SGHTA and CDR2 FQGNSA. The CDR3 DNA follows: TGTGCCAGCAGCACACTTCGACAGGGGGAACTGTTTTTT. Protein product: CASSTLRQGELFF.

Worth noting for this clone: Distinct nucleotide sequences in the sample also encode this CDR3. V gene TRBV30 combines with J gene TRBJ1-6; a weak D match, TRBD1 (6 bases). From germline, CDR1 is GTSNPN and CDR2 SVGIG (reference sequence). The CDR3 totals 14 residues. The V and J ends lost 0 bases and 8 bases respectively, with 11 bases between them. The CDR3 sequence is CAWSVRPGDSPLHF. In DNA form, the CDR3 reads TGTGCCTGGAGTGTCCGTCCAGGGGATTCACCCCTCCACTTT.

The rearrangement links TRBV28 to TRBJ2-1; TRBD1 agrees at 12 bases. This CDR3 has 17 amino acids. In germline, CDR1 is MDHEN, CDR2 SYDVKM. J was trimmed by 7 bases and V by 1 base; bases with no gene match: 8. The CDR3 spells CASSLSLGGQGANEQFF. CDR3 nucleotide sequence: TGTGCCAGCAGTTTATCGCTCGGGGGACAGGGGGCGAATGAGCAGTTCTTC. The full variable domain, with the rest looked up from reference TRBV28 and TRBJ2-1, is DVKVTQSSRYLVKRTGEKVFLECVQDMDHENMFWYRQDPGLGLRLIYFSYDVKMKEKGDIPEGYSVSREKKERFSLILESASTNQTSMYLCASSLSLGGQGANEQFFGPGTRLTVL.

J is TRBJ2-3 and V is TRBV15, with TRBD2 matching 7 bases. The V and J ends lost 6 bases and 4 bases, in that order; junction bases with no gene match: 4. This CDR3 is built from 13 residues. CDR1 is LNHNV and CDR2 is YYDKDF in the germline V gene (reference sequence). The CDR3 sequence: CATRGGVPDTQYF. Written as DNA, the CDR3 is TGTGCCACCAGGGGAGGGGTCCCAGATACGCAGTATTTT.

Comments on this clone: This CDR3 is also generated by other DNA sequences in the sample. The chain uses TRBV7-9 and TRBJ2-2, with 7 positions matching TRBD2. The germline V gene has CDR1 SEHNR and CDR2 FQNEAQ (reference sequence). V lost 1 base to trimming and J lost 2 bases; unmatched junction nucleotides: 1. The CDR3 length is 15 residues. CDR3 in amino acids: CASSLGLANTGELFF. The CDR3 bases are TGTGCCAGCAGCTTAGGACTAGCTAACACCGGGGAGCTGTTTTTT. Variable domain in full (rest from reference TRBV7-9 and TRBJ2-2): DTGVSQNPRHKITKRGQNVTFRCDPISEHNRLYWYRQTLGQGPEFLTYFQNEAQLEKSRLLSDRFSAERPKGSFSTLEIQRTEQGDSAMYLCASSLGLANTGELFFGEGSRLTVL.

The chain links TRBV4-1 to TRBJ1-2, with D unresolved. The CDR3 spans 13 residues. Trimming stripped 8 bases from V and 4 bases from J, with 14 bases between. Germline lookup yields CDR1 MGHRA and CDR2 YSYEKL. The CDR3 here is CASRPTGGYGYTF. CDR3 DNA: TGCGCCAGCCGTCCGACGGGAGGCTATGGCTACACCTTC.

V and J are TRBV2 and TRBJ1-4, with 7 nucleotides matching TRBD1. The junction had 7 bases not matched to a gene; V was cut back by 3 bases and J by 9 bases. The CDR3 is 14 residues long. From germline, CDR1 is SNHLY and CDR2 FYNNEI. The CDR3 here is CASSDGTAPKKLFF. The CDR3 DNA reads TGTGCCAGCAGTGACGGGACAGCGCCCAAAAAACTGTTTTTT.

This clone occurred many times. V and J are TRBV5-1 and TRBJ1-2; weak D call: TRBD1 (5 bases). V lost 2 bases to trimming and J lost 4 bases, with 12 bases between them. This CDR3 is 14 amino acids long. The germline CDR1 and CDR2 sequences are SGHRS and YFSETQ. Here the CDR3 DNA reads TGCGCCAGCAGCTTTTTCCAGGGCTCCTATGGCTACACCTTC. This gives the protein CASSFFQGSYGYTF.

Of note for this clone: This sample includes further DNA sequences coding for the same CDR3. This chain joins TRBV18 and TRBJ2-7; 7 bases agree with TRBD1. The V gene's germline CDR1 is KGHSH and CDR2 LQKENI. V lost 3 bases, J lost 2 bases, and 4 bases stayed unmatched. The CDR3 consists of 14 residues. The CDR3: CASSPTGAPYEQYF. In DNA form, the CDR3 reads TGTGCCAGCTCACCTACAGGGGCCCCCTACGAGCAGTACTTC.